These 3 T cell receptor beta chains share one sample of origin, sequenced in a study of cytomegalovirus exposure and HLA in healthy donors. PCR amplification relied on 60 Vbeta primers (plus 13 Jbeta primers). Clones were sequenced by immunoSEQ multiplex PCR, and TCRdb holds only the in-frame ones, with some missing. The sample holds some 130,000 clones, 75% to 85% seen once. Input material: PBMCs. These receptors originate from a male donor in good health and CMV-seronegative.

V is TRBV18 and J is TRBJ2-7; D is undetermined. Looked up from germline, CDR1 is KGHSH and CDR2 is LQKENI. V dropped 3 bases and J dropped 0 bases, with 12 bases sitting between them. This CDR3 is 15 amino acids long. The CDR3 sequence: CASSPSRESSYEQYF. The CDR3 coding sequence is TGTGCCAGCTCACCCTCCCGAGAAAGCTCCTACGAGCAGTACTTC.

The rearrangement uses TRBV2 and TRBJ1-5; TRBD1 is a possible D gene (5 bases). V dropped 6 bases and J dropped 6 bases, with 18 bases sitting between them. Germline V gene data show CDR1 as SNHLY and CDR2 as FYNNEI. The CDR3 is made up of 15 amino acids. The CDR3 DNA is TGTGCCAGCAGCGGGGGGAGTGGGGTGGGTCAGCCCCAGCATTTT. Translated, it gives CASSGGSGVGQPQHF.

The chain uses TRBV9 and TRBJ2-1, with D perhaps TRBD1 (6 bases). Germline CDR1 and CDR2: SGDLS and YYNGEE. This CDR3 contains 12 residues. V was clipped by 3 bases and J by 11 bases, with 12 bases between them. The CDR3 loop reads CASSGTGTQQFF. DNA of the CDR3: TGTGCCAGCAGCGGAACCGGGACACAGCAGTTCTTC.